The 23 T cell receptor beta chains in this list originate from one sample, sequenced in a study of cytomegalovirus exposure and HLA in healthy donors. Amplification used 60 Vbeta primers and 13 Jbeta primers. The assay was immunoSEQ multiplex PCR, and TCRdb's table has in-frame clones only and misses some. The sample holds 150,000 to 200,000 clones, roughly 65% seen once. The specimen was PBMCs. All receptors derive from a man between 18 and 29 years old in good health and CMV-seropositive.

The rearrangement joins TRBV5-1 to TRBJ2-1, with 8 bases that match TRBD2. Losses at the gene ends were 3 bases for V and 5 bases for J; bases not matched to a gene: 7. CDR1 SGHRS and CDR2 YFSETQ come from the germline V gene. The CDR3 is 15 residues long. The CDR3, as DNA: TGCGCCAGCAGCTCCGGGACTAGAACCGACAATGAGCAGTTCTTC. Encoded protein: CASSSGTRTDNEQFF.

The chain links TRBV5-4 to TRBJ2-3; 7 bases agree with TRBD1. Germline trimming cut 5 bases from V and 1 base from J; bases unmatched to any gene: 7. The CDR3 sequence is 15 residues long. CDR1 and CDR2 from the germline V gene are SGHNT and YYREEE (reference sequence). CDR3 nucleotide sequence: TGTGCCAGCAGGCAGGGGGAACGGGGCACAGATACGCAGTATTTT. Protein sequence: CASRQGERGTDTQYF.

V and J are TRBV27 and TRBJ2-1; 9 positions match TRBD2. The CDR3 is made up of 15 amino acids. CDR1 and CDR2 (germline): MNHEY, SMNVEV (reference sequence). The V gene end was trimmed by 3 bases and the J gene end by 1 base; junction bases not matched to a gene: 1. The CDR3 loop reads CASSFAGGSYNEQFF. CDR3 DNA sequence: TGTGCCAGCAGTTTTGCGGGAGGGTCCTACAATGAGCAGTTCTTC.

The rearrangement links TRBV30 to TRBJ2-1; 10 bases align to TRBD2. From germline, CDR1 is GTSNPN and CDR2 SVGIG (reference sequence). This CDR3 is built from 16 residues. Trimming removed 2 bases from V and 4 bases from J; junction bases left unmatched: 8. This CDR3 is CAWSLFTSGVYNEQFF. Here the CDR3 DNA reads TGTGCCTGGAGTTTATTTACTAGCGGGGTTTACAATGAGCAGTTCTTC.

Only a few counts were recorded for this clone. CDR3 protein: CASSQGGGYTF. CDR3 nucleotide sequence: TGCGCCAGCAGCCAGGGGGGGGGCTACACCTTC. The V call is TRBV4-1, the J call TRBJ1-2; TRBD1 might be the D (5 bases). V gave up 3 bases and J gave up 8 bases, with 7 bases separating them. CDR1 MGHRA and CDR2 YSYEKL come from the germline V gene. The CDR3 spans 11 residues.

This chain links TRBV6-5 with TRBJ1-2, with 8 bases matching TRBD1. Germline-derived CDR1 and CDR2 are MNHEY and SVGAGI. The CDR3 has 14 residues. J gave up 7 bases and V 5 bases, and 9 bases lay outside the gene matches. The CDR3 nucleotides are TGTGCCAGCAGTACGGACAGGGAAGTCTCTGGCTACACCTTC. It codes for CASSTDREVSGYTF.

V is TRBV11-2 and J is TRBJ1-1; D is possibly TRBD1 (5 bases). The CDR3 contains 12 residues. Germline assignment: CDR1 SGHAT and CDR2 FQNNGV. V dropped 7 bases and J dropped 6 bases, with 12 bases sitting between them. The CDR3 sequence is CASTGGNAEAFF. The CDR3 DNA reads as TGTGCCAGCACCGGGGGTAACGCTGAAGCTTTCTTT.

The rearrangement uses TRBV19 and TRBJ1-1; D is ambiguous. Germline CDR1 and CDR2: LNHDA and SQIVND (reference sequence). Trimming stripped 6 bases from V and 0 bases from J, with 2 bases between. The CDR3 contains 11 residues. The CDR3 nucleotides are TGTGCCAGTAGCTTGAACACTGAAGCTTTCTTT. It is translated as CASSLNTEAFF.

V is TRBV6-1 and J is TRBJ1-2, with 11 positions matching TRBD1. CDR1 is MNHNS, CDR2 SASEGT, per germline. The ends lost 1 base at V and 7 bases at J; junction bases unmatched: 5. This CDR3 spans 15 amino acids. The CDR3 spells CASSEEDRGLGGYTF. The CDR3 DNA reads TGTGCCAGCAGTGAAGAGGACAGGGGGCTGGGTGGCTACACCTTC.

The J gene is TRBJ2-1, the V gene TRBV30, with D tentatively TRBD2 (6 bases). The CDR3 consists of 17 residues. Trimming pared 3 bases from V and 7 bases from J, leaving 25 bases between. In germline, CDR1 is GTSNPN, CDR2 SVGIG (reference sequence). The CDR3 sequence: CAWSLYSDWAGGNEQFF. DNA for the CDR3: TGTGCCTGGAGCCTTTACTCGGACTGGGCCGGGGGTAATGAGCAGTTCTTC.

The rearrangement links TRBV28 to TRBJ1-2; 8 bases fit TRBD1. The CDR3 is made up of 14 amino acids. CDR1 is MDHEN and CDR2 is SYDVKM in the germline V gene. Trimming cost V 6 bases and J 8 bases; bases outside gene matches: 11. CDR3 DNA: TGTGCCAGCAGGAGGGACAGGCCACCATGGGGCTACACCTTC. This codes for CASRRDRPPWGYTF.

CDR3 coding DNA: TGTGCCAGCCGGAAGGGCAGGGGGCGCGAGGCCGGGGAGCTGTTTTTT. The encoded protein is CASRKGRGREAGELFF. The chain employs TRBV11-3 and TRBJ2-2, with 8 nucleotides matching TRBD1. Germline V gene lookup returns CDR1 SGHNT and CDR2 YENEEA. The CDR3 is made up of 16 amino acids. Unmatched junction bases numbered 14, after V lost 8 bases and J lost 6 bases. The entire variable domain, with the rest obtained from reference TRBV11-3 and TRBJ2-2, is as follows: EAGVVQSPRYKIIEKKQPVAFWCNPISGHNTLYWYLQNLGQGPELLIRYENEEAVDDSQLPKDRFSAERLKGVDSTLKIQPAELGDSAVYLCASRKGRGREAGELFFGEGSRLTVL.

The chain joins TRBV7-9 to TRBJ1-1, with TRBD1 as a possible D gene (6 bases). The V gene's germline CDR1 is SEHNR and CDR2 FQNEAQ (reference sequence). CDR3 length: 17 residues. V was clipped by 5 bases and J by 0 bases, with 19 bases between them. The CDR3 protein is CASSLKTGLMMNTEAFF. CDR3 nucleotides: TGTGCCAGCAGCCTGAAGACAGGATTAATGATGAACACTGAAGCTTTCTTT.

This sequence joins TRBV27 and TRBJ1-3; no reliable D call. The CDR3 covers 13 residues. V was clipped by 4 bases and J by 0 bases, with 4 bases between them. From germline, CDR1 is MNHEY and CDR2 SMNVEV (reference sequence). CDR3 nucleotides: TGTGCCAGCAGTTCTAGCTCTGGAAACACCATATATTTT. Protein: CASSSSSGNTIYF.

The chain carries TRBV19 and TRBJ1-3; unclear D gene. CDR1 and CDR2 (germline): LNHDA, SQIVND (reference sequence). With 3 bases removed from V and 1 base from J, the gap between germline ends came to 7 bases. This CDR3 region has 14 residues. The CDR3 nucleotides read TGTGCCAGTAGTATTGCGTATTCTGGAAACACCATATATTTT. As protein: CASSIAYSGNTIYF. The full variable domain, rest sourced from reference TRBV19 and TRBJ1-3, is DGGITQSPKYLFRKEGQNVTLSCEQNLNHDAMYWYRQDPGQGLRLIYYSQIVNDFQKGDIAEGYSVSREKKESFPLTVTSAQKNPTAFYLCASSIAYSGNTIYFGEGSWLTVV.

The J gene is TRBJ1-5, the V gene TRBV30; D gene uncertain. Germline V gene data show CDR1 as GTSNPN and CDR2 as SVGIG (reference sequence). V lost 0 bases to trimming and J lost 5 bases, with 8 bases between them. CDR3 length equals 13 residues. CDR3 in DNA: TGTGCCTGGAGTGTACGGGGAGATCAGCCCCAGCATTTT. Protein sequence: CAWSVRGDQPQHF.

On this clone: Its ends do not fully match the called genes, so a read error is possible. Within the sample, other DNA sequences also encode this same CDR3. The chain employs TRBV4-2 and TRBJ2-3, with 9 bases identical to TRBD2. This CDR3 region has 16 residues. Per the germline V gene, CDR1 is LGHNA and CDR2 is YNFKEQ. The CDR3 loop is CASSHGRGGGTDTQYF. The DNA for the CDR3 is TGTGCCAGCAGCCATGGGCGGGGGGGAGGCACCGATACGCAGTATTTT.

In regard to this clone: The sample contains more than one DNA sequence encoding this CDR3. The CDR3 DNA reads as TGCGCCAGCAGCCCCTCGGGGGGCTCAGATACGCAGTATTTT. Amino acid sequence: CASSPSGGSDTQYF. The chain uses TRBV5-1 and TRBJ2-3; a weak D match, TRBD2 (7 bases). Per the germline V gene, CDR1 is SGHRS and CDR2 is YFSETQ. This CDR3 region has 14 residues. Trimming shortened V by 4 bases and J by 4 bases, and 13 bases separated the two germline ends.

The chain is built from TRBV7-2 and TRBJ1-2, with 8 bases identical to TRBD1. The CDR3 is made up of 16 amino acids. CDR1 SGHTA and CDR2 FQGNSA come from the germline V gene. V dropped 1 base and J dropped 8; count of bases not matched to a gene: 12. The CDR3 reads CASSLVSGGGSGGYTF. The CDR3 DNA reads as TGTGCCAGCAGCTTAGTCTCAGGGGGCGGTTCTGGCGGCTACACCTTC.

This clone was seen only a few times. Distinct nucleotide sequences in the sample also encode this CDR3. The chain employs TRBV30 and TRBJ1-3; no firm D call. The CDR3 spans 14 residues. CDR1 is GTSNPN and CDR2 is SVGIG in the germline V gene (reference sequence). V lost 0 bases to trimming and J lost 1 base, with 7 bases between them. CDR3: CAWSVRGSGNTIYF. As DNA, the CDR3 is TGTGCCTGGAGTGTACGGGGATCTGGAAACACCATATATTTT.

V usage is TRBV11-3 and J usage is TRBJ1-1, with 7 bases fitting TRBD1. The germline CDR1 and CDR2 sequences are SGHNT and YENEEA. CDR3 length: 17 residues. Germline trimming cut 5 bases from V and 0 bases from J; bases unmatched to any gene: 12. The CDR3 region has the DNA TGTGCCAGCAGCAAAACAGGGGCCCACCTAATGAACACTGAAGCTTTCTTT. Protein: CASSKTGAHLMNTEAFF.

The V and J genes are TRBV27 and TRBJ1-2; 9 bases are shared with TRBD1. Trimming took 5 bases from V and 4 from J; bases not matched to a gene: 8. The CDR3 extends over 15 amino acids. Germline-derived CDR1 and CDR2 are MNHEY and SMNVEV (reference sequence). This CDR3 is CASSPGTGMGYGYTF. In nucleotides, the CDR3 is TGTGCCAGCAGTCCAGGGACAGGGATGGGCTATGGCTACACCTTC.

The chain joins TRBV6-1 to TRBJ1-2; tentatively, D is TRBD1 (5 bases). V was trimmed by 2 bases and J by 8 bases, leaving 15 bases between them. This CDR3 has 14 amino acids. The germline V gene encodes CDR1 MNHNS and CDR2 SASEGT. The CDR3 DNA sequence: TGTGCCAGCAGTGAAATAGAAGGGGATGAAGGCTACACCTTC. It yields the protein CASSEIEGDEGYTF.